This T cell receptor beta chain appears in the sequencing data of a study of T cell responses to AZD1222 COVID-19 vaccine. Germline CDR1 and CDR2: GTSNPN and SVGIG (reference sequence). The CDR3 has 13 amino acids. Trimming cost V 0 bases and J 2 bases, with 8 bases left between them. Pooled samples include second doses given at about 4 or 12 weeks. Study findings and constraints: A mostly white British donor set with more females was recruited, and clonal diversity was possibly underestimated. Two AZD1222 administrations were followed by greater Spike-specific TCR breadth and depth. Samples come after the peak T cell response, not at day 14.

Measured with immunoSEQ multiplex PCR; TCRdb has only the in-frame clones, and not every one. Found here are around 80,000 clones, about four fifths of them singletons; the top ten hold roughly 1.3%. With regard to this clone: What it recognizes is unknown.

The chain carries TRBV30 and TRBJ2-7; tentatively, D is TRBD1 (5 bases). Sequenced here: peripheral blood, sampled 28 days after the second AZD1222 dose. The clonotype comes from an adult who received the AZD1222 COVID-19 vaccine. The CDR3 protein is CAWSVGAAYEQYF. The DNA of the CDR3 is TGTGCCTGGAGTGTAGGGGCAGCCTACGAGCAGTACTTC.